A selection of T cell receptor beta chains follows, all from one sample in a study of shared clonotypes between healthy human individuals. Sequencing was performed with immunoSEQ multiplex PCR; in TCRdb, only in-frame clones are kept and a portion is missing. The sample has fewer than 1.4 million clones, 75% to 85% seen once. Sequences were obtained from memory CD4+ T cells from PBMCs. The receptors shown here come from a man younger than 30 in good health. Some clones in this sample may be carry-over from other donors' samples. Both conserved end residues are part of each CDR3. Each record gives: J gene, D gene, V gene, clone size, CDR3 DNA, CDR3 protein. A D gene is named only where the DNA matches it firmly. Clone size is stated in some rows and not others, as once, few, many or a class when expanded.

J: TRBJ2-2
D: TRBD2
V: TRBV5-6
size: .
DNA: TGTGCCAGCAGCCCTCGGACTAGCGGATCCACCGGGGAGCTGTTTTTT
CDR3: CASSPRTSGSTGELFF

J: TRBJ2-7
D: TRBD2
V: TRBV5-5
size: .
DNA: TGTGCCAGCAGCTTAGCCGGGACTAGCGGTGCAGGCTCCTACGAGCAGTACTTC
CDR3: CASSLAGTSGAGSYEQYF

J: TRBJ2-2
D: TRBD2
V: TRBV4-1
size: once
DNA: TGCGCCAGCAGCCAAGATGTCTTGGCTAGCGGGTCCGGGGAGCTGTTTTTT
CDR3: CASSQDVLASGSGELFF

J: TRBJ2-1
D: .
V: TRBV6-6
size: .
DNA: TGTGCCAGCAGTTACGAGAAATACAATGAGCAGTTCTTC
CDR3: CASSYEKYNEQFF

J: TRBJ2-3
D: TRBD2
V: TRBV5-1
size: few
DNA: TGCGCCAGCAGCTTGGGTGGGACTAGCGGGGGGCAAGATACGCAGTATTTT
CDR3: CASSLGGTSGGQDTQYF

J: TRBJ2-1
D: .
V: TRBV9
size: .
DNA: TGTGCCAGCAGCGCCGCAGGGGCGTCGTACAATGAGCAGTTCTTC
CDR3: CASSAAGASYNEQFF

J: TRBJ1-2
D: TRBD1
V: TRBV28
size: few
DNA: TGTGCCAGCAAACAGGGGGACTATGGCTACACCTTC
CDR3: CASKQGDYGYTF

J: TRBJ1-1
D: .
V: TRBV7-9
size: .
DNA: TGTGCCAGCAGCTGGGAGAAAGGTGGGGCTTTCTTT
CDR3: CASSWEKGGAFF

J: TRBJ1-6
D: .
V: TRBV4-1
size: .
DNA: TGCGCCAGCAGCCGCTTACGTGACAGAGTCAATTCACCCCTCCACTTT
CDR3: CASSRLRDRVNSPLHF

J: TRBJ2-1
D: TRBD1
V: TRBV19
size: .
DNA: TGTGCCAGTAGTGGAGACAGGGTAGTTCGCGGCAATGAGCAGTTCTTC
CDR3: CASSGDRVVRGNEQFF

J: TRBJ2-6
D: TRBD1
V: TRBV28
size: .
DNA: TGTGCCAGCGGTAGGACAGGGTCTGGGGCCAACGTCCTGACTTTC
CDR3: CASGRTGSGANVLTF

J: TRBJ2-5
D: TRBD2
V: TRBV9
size: .
DNA: TGTGCCAGCAGCACCACCCTGACTAGCGGGACCGGAGAGACCCAGTACTTC
CDR3: CASSTTLTSGTGETQYF

J: TRBJ2-5
D: .
V: TRBV7-3
size: .
DNA: TGTGCCAGCAGCTTACAGTGGGGGCAAGAGACCCAGTACTTC
CDR3: CASSLQWGQETQYF

J: TRBJ1-3
D: .
V: TRBV7-8
size: .
DNA: TGTGCCAGCAGGCCTGGCTCTGGAAACACCATATATTTT
CDR3: CASRPGSGNTIYF

J: TRBJ2-5
D: TRBD1
V: TRBV6-5
size: .
DNA: TGTGCCAGCAGACACAGGGGTGGAGAGACCCAGTACTTC
CDR3: CASRHRGGETQYF

J: TRBJ2-1
D: TRBD2
V: TRBV5-4
size: .
DNA: TGTGCCAGCAGCCGGACTAGCGGGGAGGACAATGAGCAGTTCTTC
CDR3: CASSRTSGEDNEQFF

J: TRBJ2-2
D: .
V: TRBV2
size: .
DNA: TGTGCCAGCATGAGGAGTAGTCCCCGCGGGGAGCTGTTTTTT
CDR3: CASMRSSPRGELFF

J: TRBJ1-2
D: .
V: TRBV5-6
size: .
DNA: TGTGCCAGCAGTCCTGGCCCGTATGGCTACACCTTC
CDR3: CASSPGPYGYTF

J: TRBJ1-4
D: .
V: TRBV7-9
size: few
DNA: TGTGCCAGCAGCCCAATGGGGGCTAATGAAAAACTGTTTTTT
CDR3: CASSPMGANEKLFF

J: TRBJ1-4
D: .
V: TRBV5-4
size: .
DNA: TGTGCCAGCAGCTTTAGCCGGTCAGATGAAAAACTGTTTTTT
CDR3: CASSFSRSDEKLFF

J: TRBJ2-1
D: .
V: TRBV15
size: .
DNA: TGTGCCACCAGCAGAGTCTCAGTAGCTAGCGTAGAGTTCTTC
CDR3: CATSRVSVASVEFF

J: TRBJ2-3
D: TRBD2
V: TRBV10-3
size: .
DNA: TGTGCCACCTCGGTGGGAGGGAGTAGCACAGATACGCAGTATTTT
CDR3: CATSVGGSSTDTQYF

J: TRBJ2-2
D: .
V: TRBV5-1
size: .
DNA: TGCGCCAGCAGCTTAAGAGGGGATATGGGAGCCGGGGAGCTGTTTTTT
CDR3: CASSLRGDMGAGELFF

J: TRBJ2-7
D: TRBD2
V: TRBV18
size: once
DNA: TGTGCCAGCTCACCACCTAGCGGGAGCACCTACGAGCAGTACTTC
CDR3: CASSPPSGSTYEQYF

J: TRBJ2-2
D: .
V: TRBV18
size: .
DNA: TGTGCCAGCTCGGAAACTAGCATAGCGAACACCGGGGAGCTGTTTTTT
CDR3: CASSETSIANTGELFF

J: TRBJ2-7
D: .
V: TRBV4-2
size: .
DNA: TGTGCCAGCAGCCAAGATCACGGAGGCCGCTACGAGCAGTACTTC
CDR3: CASSQDHGGRYEQYF

J: TRBJ2-5
D: .
V: TRBV5-8
size: .
DNA: TGTGCCAGCAGCTTGGCACCCACGGTGGGGGGGACCCAGTACTTC
CDR3: CASSLAPTVGGTQYF

J: TRBJ2-3
D: .
V: TRBV15
size: .
DNA: TGTGCCACCAGAGGAAGGCTCGATACGCAGTATTTT
CDR3: CATRGRLDTQYF

J: TRBJ2-3
D: .
V: TRBV15
size: .
DNA: TGTGCCAGCCAGATCGGATCTTTCACAGATACGCAGTATTTT
CDR3: CASQIGSFTDTQYF